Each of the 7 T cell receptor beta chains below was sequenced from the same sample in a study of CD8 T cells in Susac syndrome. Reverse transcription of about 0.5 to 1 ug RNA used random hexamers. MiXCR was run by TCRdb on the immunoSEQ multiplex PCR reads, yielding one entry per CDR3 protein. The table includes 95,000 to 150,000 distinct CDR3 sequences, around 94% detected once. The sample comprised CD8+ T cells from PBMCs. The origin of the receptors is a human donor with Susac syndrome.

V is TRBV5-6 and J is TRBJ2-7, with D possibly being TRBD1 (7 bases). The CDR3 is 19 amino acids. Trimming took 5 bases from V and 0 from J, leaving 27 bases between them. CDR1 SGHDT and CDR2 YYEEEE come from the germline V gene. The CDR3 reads CASRTPGGSTGPLSYEQYF. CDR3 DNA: TGTGCCAGCAGAACGCCCGGGGGATCGACAGGGCCCCTCTCCTACGAGCAGTACTTC.

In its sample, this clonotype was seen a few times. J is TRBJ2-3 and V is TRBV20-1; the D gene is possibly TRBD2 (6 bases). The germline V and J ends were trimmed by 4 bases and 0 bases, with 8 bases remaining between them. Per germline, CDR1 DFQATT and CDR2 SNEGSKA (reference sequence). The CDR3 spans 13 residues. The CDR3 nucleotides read TGCAGTGCTACCGGGACTAGCACAGATACGCAGTATTTT. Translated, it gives CSATGTSTDTQYF.

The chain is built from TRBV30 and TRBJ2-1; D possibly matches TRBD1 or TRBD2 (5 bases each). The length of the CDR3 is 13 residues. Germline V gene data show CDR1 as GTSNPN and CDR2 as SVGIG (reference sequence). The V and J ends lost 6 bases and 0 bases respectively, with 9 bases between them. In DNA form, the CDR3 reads TGTGCCTGTCGGGACCACTCCTACAATGAGCAGTTCTTC. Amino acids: CACRDHSYNEQFF.

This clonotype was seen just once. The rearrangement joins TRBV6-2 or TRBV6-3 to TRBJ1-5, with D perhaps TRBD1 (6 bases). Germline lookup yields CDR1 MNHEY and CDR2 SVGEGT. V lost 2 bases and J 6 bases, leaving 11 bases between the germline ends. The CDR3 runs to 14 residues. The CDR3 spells CASSYAGASQPQHF. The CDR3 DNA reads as TGTGCCAGCAGTTACGCAGGGGCGAGTCAGCCCCAGCATTTT.

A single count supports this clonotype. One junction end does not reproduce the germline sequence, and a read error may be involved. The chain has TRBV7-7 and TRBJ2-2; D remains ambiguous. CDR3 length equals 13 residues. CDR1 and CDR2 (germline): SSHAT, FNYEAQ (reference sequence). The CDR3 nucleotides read TGTGCTAGCAGCTTCGGGAACACCGGGGAGCTGTTTTTT. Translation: CASSFGNTGELFF.

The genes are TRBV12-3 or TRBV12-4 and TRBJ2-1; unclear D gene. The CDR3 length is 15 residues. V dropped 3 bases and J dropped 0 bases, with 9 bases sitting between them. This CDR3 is CASSFPVNSYNEQFF. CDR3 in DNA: TGTGCCAGCAGTTTTCCCGTAAACTCCTACAATGAGCAGTTCTTC.

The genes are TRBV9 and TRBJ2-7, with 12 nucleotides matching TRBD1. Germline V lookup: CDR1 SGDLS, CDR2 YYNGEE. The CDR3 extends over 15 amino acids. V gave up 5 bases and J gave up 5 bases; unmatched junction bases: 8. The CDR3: CASSPMGDRGHEQYF. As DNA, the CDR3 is TGTGCCAGCAGTCCCATGGGGGACAGGGGGCACGAGCAGTACTTC.